This TCR beta chain was identified in a study of molecular identifiers for immune sequencing clone quantification. Findings and limits, study-wide: Amid some 1 million naive cells, spiked Jurkat TCR RNA from one cell was reportedly still detectable. Naive cells had under 1% of molecules in clones above 20 RNA copies, effectors over 98%.

Naive CD8 T cells, phenotype CD8+CD4-CCR7+CD45RA+, were sorted. The germline CDR1 and CDR2 sequences are MNHNY and SVGAGI (reference sequence). This CDR3 contains 16 residues. J lost 4 bases, V lost 4 bases, and 5 bases had no gene match. Preparation of the bulk TCR libraries relied on previously described methods and listed TCR primers. Via MiXCR, TCRdb re-called the PCR reads, giving one row per CDR3 protein. The sample has over 90,000 distinct CDR3 sequences; 35% are singletons. A word on this clonotype: Its target is unknown.

The receptor comes from a human donor in good health. Some libraries in this study had Jurkat cell RNA spiked in. The chain links TRBV6-6 to TRBJ2-2; 11 positions agree with TRBD1. The sequenced sample consisted of naive CD8+ T cells from blood, with Jurkat cell RNA spiked in. Subset specified: FACS-sorted CD8+CD4-CCR7+CD45RA+ naive T cells. The chain's CDR3 is CASSLPGQGGTGELFF. The CDR3 DNA reads TGTGCCAGCAGTTTGCCGGGACAGGGGGGCACCGGGGAGCTGTTTTTT.